Listed below are T cell receptor beta chains from one sample, sequenced in a study of PD-L1 blockade in urothelial cancer. Sequencing was performed with immunoSEQ multiplex PCR; in TCRdb, only in-frame clones are kept and a portion is missing. Here the sample spans around 40,000 clones, around nine tenths being singletons. Sequenced here: PBMCs, sampled around atezolizumab (anti-PD-L1) treatment. Receptors originate from a man in his 60s with urothelial cancer. Each CDR3 is given with its conserved first and last residue. A D gene is named only where the DNA matches it firmly. Clone sizes are given selectively: once, few, many, or a class where the clone is expanded.

v_gene	d_gene	abundance	j_gene	CDR3aa	CDR3nt
TRBV21-1	NA	NA	TRBJ2-6	CASSKLFRRTGIRIYSGANVLTF	TGTGCCAGCAGCAAATTATTTCGGAGGACAGGGATCCGCATTTACTCTGGGGCCAACGTCCTGACTTTC
TRBV4-2	NA	few	TRBJ1-3	CASSQDHTGTGNTIYF	TGTGCCAGCAGCCAAGATCATACAGGGACGGGCAACACCATATATTTT
TRBV7-2	NA	NA	TRBJ2-5	CASSAAIRTQYF	TGTGCCAGCAGCGCAGCGATAAGGACCCAGTACTTC
TRBV19	TRBD1	once	TRBJ2-1	CASSIGGTGVNEQFF	TGTGCCAGTAGTATAGGAGGGACAGGGGTAAATGAGCAGTTCTTC
TRBV5-4	TRBD2	NA	TRBJ2-1	CASSAELAASGNEQFF	TGTGCCAGCAGCGCCGAACTAGCGGCGAGTGGCAATGAGCAGTTCTTC
TRBV28	TRBD2	NA	TRBJ2-3	CASSPTSAPIDTDTQYF	TGTGCCAGCAGTCCGACTAGCGCACCCATCGACACAGATACGCAGTATTTT
TRBV11-3	NA	NA	TRBJ1-1	CASSLIQGGTEAFF	TGTGCCAGCAGCTTAATACAAGGAGGCACTGAAGCTTTCTTT
TRBV19	TRBD1	NA	TRBJ1-1	CASSIRQGANPSLPEAFF	TGTGCCAGTAGTATTCGACAGGGTGCTAACCCATCCTTGCCTGAAGCTTTCTTT
TRBV7-9	NA	NA	TRBJ1-2	CASSPEQGNYGYTF	TGTGCCAGCAGCCCTGAACAGGGAAACTATGGCTACACCTTC
TRBV7-9	NA	NA	TRBJ2-7	CASSQDRGQYF	TGTGCCAGCAGCCAAGACCGGGGGCAGTACTTC
TRBV5-6	TRBD2	NA	TRBJ2-5	CASSSLAAQETQYF	TGTGCCAGCAGCTCTCTAGCGGCCCAAGAGACCCAGTACTTC
TRBV6-6	NA	NA	TRBJ2-7	CASSYSGGSSYEQYF	TGTGCCAGCAGTTACTCTGGGGGGAGCTCCTACGAGCAGTACTTC
TRBV7-9	TRBD2	NA	TRBJ2-1	CASSYGGAWSSYNEQFF	TGTGCCAGCAGCTACGGGGGGGCCTGGTCATCATACAATGAGCAGTTCTTC
TRBV5-4	NA	NA	TRBJ2-1	CATNQRLGNEQFF	TGTGCCACTAACCAGCGGCTCGGCAATGAGCAGTTCTTC
TRBV29-1	TRBD2	NA	TRBJ2-3	CSAISGITDTQYF	TGCAGCGCCATCAGCGGGATCACAGATACGCAGTATTTT
TRBV19	TRBD2	NA	TRBJ2-5	CASSKLAGDQETQYF	TGTGCCAGTAGTAAACTAGCGGGTGACCAAGAGACCCAGTACTTC
TRBV9	TRBD1	NA	TRBJ2-7	CASSVFDRDRERYF	TGTGCCAGCAGCGTCTTTGACCGGGACAGGGAACGGTACTTC
TRBV4-1	TRBD2	NA	TRBJ2-7	CASSQAGTSGRGEQYF	TGCGCCAGCAGCCAAGCCGGGACTAGCGGGAGGGGTGAGCAGTACTTC
TRBV2	NA	NA	TRBJ1-4	CASSSANEKLFF	TGTGCCAGCAGTTCGGCTAATGAAAAACTGTTTTTT
TRBV4-1	NA	NA	TRBJ1-1	CASSQDLARVNTEAFF	TGCGCCAGCAGCCAAGATTTAGCCCGAGTGAACACTGAAGCTTTCTTT
TRBV28	NA	NA	TRBJ1-2	CASSSYGAGNYTF	TGTGCCAGCAGTTCTTATGGGGCCGGAAACTACACCTTC
TRBV4-2	NA	NA	TRBJ2-4	CASSQDGTDSTENIQYF	TGTGCCAGCAGCCAAGATGGGACTGACTCCACTGAAAACATTCAGTACTTC
TRBV11-2	NA	NA	TRBJ2-5	CASSSQSSLETQYF	TGTGCCAGCAGCTCACAGAGCTCCCTAGAGACCCAGTACTTC